This entry concerns a single T cell receptor beta chain. The data were taken from a study of blood T cell repertoires in COVID-19. At the level of the study: PBMCs, B-cell-depleted T cells, or T cells were the source of the cDNA or gDNA that made up the material.

Methods used by the authors: Researchers report that nucleated cell counts were estimated from reference gene primer amplification. TCRdb keeps only in-frame clones here, not all; method: immunoSEQ multiplex PCR. V, J and clone size were drawn from that table, and D and trimming were deduced from the DNA. The sample consists of about 150,000 clones, 80% to 85% of them appearing once. This CDR3 contains 18 residues. Unmatched junction bases numbered 17, after V lost 5 bases and J lost 9 bases. The V gene's germline CDR1 is SGHRS and CDR2 YFSETQ. The sequenced sample consisted of peripheral blood. This chain links TRBV5-1 with TRBJ1-6, with 10 bases fitting TRBD1. The TCR comes from a young man with active or convalescent COVID-19. Here the CDR3 reads CASSPVFTRQGAGSPLHF. As DNA, the CDR3 is TGCGCCAGCAGTCCTGTATTCACCCGACAGGGGGCTGGTTCACCCCTCCACTTT.